These 22 T cell receptor beta chains originate from one sample sequenced in a study of blood T cell repertoires in COVID-19. TCRdb's table, derived via immunoSEQ multiplex PCR, lists solely in-frame clones and lacks some. The sample shows tens of thousands of clones, around nine tenths of them seen only once. Sequencing input: peripheral blood. These TCRs come from a man aged 35 to 55 with acute or convalescent COVID-19.

This clone was counted once. Other DNA sequences of this sample code for an identical CDR3. This chain links TRBV3-1 (or the pseudogene TRBV3-2) with TRBJ2-3; 10 bases align to TRBD2. Germline CDR1 and CDR2: LGHDT and YNNKEL (reference sequence). The trim removed 0 bases at V and 3 bases at J, leaving 9 bases unmatched. The CDR3 contains 18 residues. The CDR3 protein is CASSQEGLAGGGTDTQYF. In DNA, the CDR3 is TGTGCCAGCAGCCAAGAAGGTTTAGCGGGAGGTGGTACAGATACGCAGTATTTT.

V and J are TRBV6-2 or TRBV6-3 and TRBJ2-4; 9 bases are a match to TRBD1. This CDR3 comprises 18 residues. V shed 0 bases, J shed 7 bases, and the junction held 13 bases outside the gene matches. Germline V gene sequence: CDR1 MNHEY, CDR2 SVGEGT. The CDR3 DNA is TGTGCCAGCAGTTACTCCATTTTCAGGACAGGGGTTCCTAACATTCAGTACTTC. This sequence encodes CASSYSIFRTGVPNIQYF.

The chain joins TRBV2 to TRBJ1-6, with D maybe TRBD1 (6 bases). Germline V lookup: CDR1 SNHLY, CDR2 FYNNEI. The CDR3 is 15 amino acids. With 4 bases removed from V and 7 bases from J, the gap between germline ends came to 14 bases. CDR3 sequence reads: CASSVNRVENSPLHF. CDR3 nucleotides: TGTGCCAGCAGTGTAAACAGGGTGGAAAATTCACCCCTCCACTTT.

This chain joins TRBV27 and TRBJ2-6; TRBD1 aligns across 7 bases. Germline V CDR1 and CDR2: MNHEY, SMNVEV (reference sequence). After removal of 5 bases from V and 0 bases from J, the junction contained 10 bases not matched to a gene. This CDR3 region has 18 residues. CDR3 sequence (DNA): TGTGCCAGCAGTGCCCGGACAGGCGTATTCTCTGGGGCCAACGTCCTGACTTTC. This codes for CASSARTGVFSGANVLTF.

This chain joins TRBV6-2 or TRBV6-3 and TRBJ1-1; TRBD1 aligns across 10 bases. J gave up 3 bases and V 3 bases, and 10 bases lay outside the gene matches. CDR3 length: 17 residues. Germline lookup yields CDR1 MNHEY and CDR2 SVGEGT. CDR3 coding DNA: TGTGCCAGCAGTTATACGGGACAGGGGCTCGCCTACACTGAAGCTTTCTTT. Its translation is CASSYTGQGLAYTEAFF.

The CDR3 DNA follows: TGTGCCAGCGCAGGATATGGGTATGGCTACACCTTC. Translation: CASAGYGYGYTF. The V and J genes are TRBV6-5 and TRBJ1-2; unclear D gene. This CDR3 spans 12 amino acids. CDR1 MNHEY and CDR2 SVGAGI come from the germline V gene. Trimming removed 8 bases from V and 5 bases from J, with 12 bases in between.

The V call is TRBV6-1, the J call TRBJ1-1; 7 nucleotides align to TRBD1. CDR1 and CDR2 (germline): MNHNS, SASEGT. The V gene end was trimmed by 9 bases and the J gene end by 0 bases; junction bases not matched to a gene: 10. The CDR3 runs to 15 residues. In DNA form, the CDR3 reads TGTGCCAGTGCTGACAGGGCTTTTATGAACACTGAAGCTTTCTTT. Translation gives CASADRAFMNTEAFF.

The rearrangement links TRBV4-1 to TRBJ1-4, with D perhaps matching TRBD1 (5 bases). V lost 4 bases to trimming and J lost 8 bases, with 20 bases between them. The CDR3 has 16 residues. Per the germline V gene, CDR1 is MGHRA and CDR2 is YSYEKL. The CDR3 nucleotides read TGCGCCAGCAGCCTCTGGGGGGTAAGGGGTCGGGAAAAACTGTTTTTT. Residues: CASSLWGVRGREKLFF.

Here the CDR3 reads CASSLEGDYGYTF. Written as DNA, the CDR3 is TGTGCCAGCAGCTTAGAAGGGGACTATGGCTACACCTTC. The J gene is TRBJ1-2, the V gene TRBV7-9; maybe TRBD1 (5 bases). The CDR3 has 13 residues. V was cut by 1 base and J by 3 bases, with 6 bases left in between. Germline values: CDR1 SEHNR, CDR2 FQNEAQ (reference sequence).

This clone was counted a single time. V is TRBV19 and J is TRBJ1-4; D gene unclear. Trimming cost V 5 bases and J 7 bases, with 8 bases left between them. Germline V gives CDR1 LNHDA, CDR2 SQIVND (reference sequence). The CDR3 runs to 12 residues. CDR3 in amino acids: CASSGVTEKLFF. The CDR3 nucleotides are TGTGCCAGTAGTGGAGTTACTGAAAAACTGTTTTTT.

This chain uses TRBV23-1 with TRBJ2-1, with D uncertain. TRBV23-1 is an ORF, with its function uncertain. The V and J ends lost 10 bases and 0 bases respectively, with 13 bases between them. The CDR3 is 14 residues long. CDR3 DNA: TGCGCCAACCCGAAGAGACTCTCCTACAATGAGCAGTTCTTC. It specifies CANPKRLSYNEQFF.

J is TRBJ1-1 and V is TRBV12-3 or TRBV12-4; the D is unclear. With 3 bases removed from V and 2 bases from J, the gap between germline ends came to 7 bases. This CDR3 has 13 amino acids. CDR3 residues: CASSFIANTEAFF. DNA for the CDR3: TGTGCCAGCAGTTTTATAGCCAACACTGAAGCTTTCTTT.

The gene calls are TRBV11-2 and TRBJ1-6, with TRBD1 matching 7 bases. Germline CDR1 reads SGHAT; CDR2 reads FQNNGV. CDR3 length: 16 amino acids. With 0 bases clipped from V and 8 bases from J, the junction kept 7 bases outside the gene matches. In nucleotides, the CDR3 is TGTGCCAGCAGCTTAGATGACAGGGCGAGGTATTCACCCCTCCACTTT. It yields the protein CASSLDDRARYSPLHF.

The V and J genes are TRBV7-6 and TRBJ1-5; unclear D gene. This CDR3 has 15 residues. With 5 bases removed from V and 4 bases from J, the gap between germline ends came to 15 bases. CDR1 is SGHVS, CDR2 FNYEAQ, per germline. The CDR3: CASSHSRKRNQPQHF. Here the CDR3 DNA reads TGTGCCAGCAGCCACTCCCGGAAGCGGAATCAGCCCCAGCATTTT.

The sample holds one count of this clone. The chain uses TRBV30 and TRBJ1-4; 7 positions match TRBD1. CDR1 and CDR2 (germline): GTSNPN, SVGIG (reference sequence). The J segment lost 5 bases and the V segment lost 8 bases, leaving 5 bases of the junction unmatched. This CDR3 is built from 12 residues. Here the CDR3 DNA reads TGTGCCGGTCAGGGGGTGAATGAAAAACTGTTTTTT. As protein: CAGQGVNEKLFF.

V gene TRBV7-6 combines with J gene TRBJ1-1; D unclear. The V gene's germline CDR1 is SGHVS and CDR2 FNYEAQ. The CDR3 covers 13 residues. Trimming removed 3 bases from V and 1 base from J, with 6 bases in between. The CDR3 DNA is TGTGCCAGCAGCTTGGAGGCGAACACTGAAGCTTTCTTT. Protein sequence: CASSLEANTEAFF.

The chain recombines TRBV3-1 (or the pseudogene TRBV3-2) with TRBJ1-2; possibly TRBD1 for D (5 bases). The CDR3 has 13 residues. Trimming cost V 4 bases and J 4 bases, with 10 bases left between them. The germline V gene has CDR1 LGHDT and CDR2 YNNKEL (reference sequence). The CDR3 spells CASSPDSLYGYTF. The DNA for the CDR3 is TGTGCCAGCAGCCCCGACAGCCTCTATGGCTACACCTTC.

This clone was recorded a few times. The chain uses TRBV6-5 and TRBJ2-7; 7 nucleotides agree with TRBD1. The CDR3 is 13 amino acids. Looked up from germline, CDR1 is MNHEY and CDR2 is SVGAGI. V dropped 3 bases and J dropped 3; count of bases not matched to a gene: 2. For the CDR3, the DNA is TGTGCCAGCAGTTATTACAGGGGCTACGAGCAGTACTTC. Amino acids: CASSYYRGYEQYF.

This clone is termed medium-sized. The chain is built from TRBV5-1 and TRBJ2-2, with TRBD1 matching over 9 bases. CDR1 is SGHRS and CDR2 is YFSETQ in the germline V gene. Losses at the gene ends were 4 bases for V and 5 bases for J; bases not matched to a gene: 9. The CDR3 has 16 residues. This CDR3 is CASSRGQGKLTGELFF. CDR3 in DNA: TGCGCCAGCAGCAGGGGACAGGGAAAATTGACCGGGGAGCTGTTTTTT.

In DNA form, the CDR3 reads TGTGCCATCGGACGGGACAGGCTACCGAACACTGAAGCTTTCTTT. Protein product: CAIGRDRLPNTEAFF. The J gene is TRBJ1-1, the V gene TRBV10-3; 8 nucleotides match TRBD1. CDR1 is ENHRY, CDR2 SYGVKD, per germline. The CDR3 runs 15 residues. J gave up 1 base and V 8 bases, and 9 bases lay outside the gene matches.

CDR3 in DNA: TGTGCCAGCAGTTTTTTGGGAGTGTACGATGGGAGCACTGAAGCTTTCTTT. Translating it yields CASSFLGVYDGSTEAFF. V usage is TRBV27 and J usage is TRBJ1-1, with no clear D. The germline V and J ends were trimmed by 3 bases and 4 bases, with 21 bases remaining between them. The CDR3 length is 17 residues. Germline values: CDR1 MNHEY, CDR2 SMNVEV (reference sequence).

The gene calls are TRBV14 and TRBJ2-3; D is possibly TRBD1 (5 bases). The CDR3 sequence is 17 residues long. Trimming cost V 4 bases and J 2 bases, with 19 bases left between them. Germline lookup yields CDR1 SGHDN and CDR2 FVKESK. CDR3 loop: CASSPLRVIFPTDTQYF. The CDR3 DNA is TGTGCCAGCAGCCCACTCAGGGTAATATTCCCCACAGATACGCAGTATTTT.